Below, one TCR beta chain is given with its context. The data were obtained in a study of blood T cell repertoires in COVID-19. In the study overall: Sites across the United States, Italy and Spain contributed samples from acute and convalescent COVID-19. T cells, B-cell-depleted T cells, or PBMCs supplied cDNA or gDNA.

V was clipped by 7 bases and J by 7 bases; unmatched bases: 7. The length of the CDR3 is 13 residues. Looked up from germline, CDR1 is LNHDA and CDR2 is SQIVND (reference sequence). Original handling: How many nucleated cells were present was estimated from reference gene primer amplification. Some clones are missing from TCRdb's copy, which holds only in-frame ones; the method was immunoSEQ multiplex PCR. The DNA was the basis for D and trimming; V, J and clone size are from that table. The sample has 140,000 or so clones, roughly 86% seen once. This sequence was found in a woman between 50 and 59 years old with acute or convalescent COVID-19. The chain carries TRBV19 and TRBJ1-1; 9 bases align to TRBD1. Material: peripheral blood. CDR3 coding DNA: TGTGCCAGTACAACAGGGGGCGGGGATGAAGCTTTCTTT. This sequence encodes CASTTGGGDEAFF.